This T cell receptor beta chain was profiled in a study of T cell clonality in common variable immunodeficiency. V dropped 5 bases and J dropped 6; count of bases not matched to a gene: 8. The CDR3 covers 14 residues. Germline assignment: CDR1 MNHEY and CDR2 SVGEGT. Using immunoSEQ multiplex PCR, the repertoire was profiled, and TCRdb retains in-frame clones only, with some absent. The sample is made up of around 50,000 clones, none counted only once. The sample holds many counts of this clone. The read finishes 3 residues shy of the CDR3 end, and the germline J gene is used to complete it. This clonotype was obtained from a person aged 18 to 70 in good health. The specimen sequenced was peripheral blood mononuclear cells. The V call is TRBV6-2 or TRBV6-3, the J call TRBJ2-3; 7 bases line up with TRBD1. CDR3 sequence reads: CASSRQGSWDTQYF. The CDR3 DNA, read in part, is TGTGCCAGCAGTCGACAGGGCTCGTGGGATACG.